This TCR beta chain was sequenced during a study of T cells after yellow fever vaccination. This clonotype has just a few counts. Its antigen is not identified. Study-wide findings and caveats: FACS-sorted repertoires might harbor abundant contaminating clonotypes from the bulk population.

TCRdb fed the 5' RACE reads into MiXCR, producing one record per CDR3 protein. The data contain about 140,000 distinct CDR3 sequences, more than 6% of them seen just once; the ten biggest clones take up roughly 0.71%. The CDR3 loop spans 19 amino acids. Germline CDR1 MNHEY, CDR2 SVGAGI. V lost 0 bases and J lost 2, with 22 bases in between. The clonotype originates from a man aged 30 to 39 who received the YFV17D yellow fever vaccine. Sequenced here: CD4+ T cells sorted from PBMCs, sampled 5 days after the yellow fever booster vaccination. This chain links TRBV6-5 with TRBJ2-5, with TRBD2 as a possible D gene (6 bases). The CDR3: CASSYSNGGAGGFQETQYF. In nucleotides, the CDR3 is TGTGCCAGCAGTTACTCGAACGGAGGGGCTGGGGGGTTTCAAGAGACCCAGTACTTC.